Sequencing of this T cell receptor (beta chain) was carried out in a study of blood T cell repertoires in COVID-19. Whole-study context: The samples span acute and convalescent COVID-19 from the United States, Italy and Spain. T cells, B-cell-depleted T cells, or PBMCs supplied cDNA or gDNA.

V was clipped by 0 bases and J by 5 bases, with 6 bases between them. Germline lookup yields CDR1 SGDLS and CDR2 YYNGEE. The CDR3 is 12 amino acids. Per the study methods: Using reference gene primer amplification, nucleated cell counts were estimated. Assay: immunoSEQ multiplex PCR; the TCRdb copy retains only in-frame clones and omits some. For V, J and clone size, that table is used; D and trimming come from the DNA. Among about 190,000 clones listed, almost 80% were seen once. The sequenced sample was peripheral blood. The receptor was isolated from a man aged 60 to 69 with active or convalescent COVID-19. The chain carries TRBV9 and TRBJ2-7, with D tentatively TRBD2 (6 bases). The chain's CDR3 is CASSVGGDEQYF. The CDR3 DNA reads TGTGCCAGCAGCGTAGGGGGGGACGAGCAGTACTTC.